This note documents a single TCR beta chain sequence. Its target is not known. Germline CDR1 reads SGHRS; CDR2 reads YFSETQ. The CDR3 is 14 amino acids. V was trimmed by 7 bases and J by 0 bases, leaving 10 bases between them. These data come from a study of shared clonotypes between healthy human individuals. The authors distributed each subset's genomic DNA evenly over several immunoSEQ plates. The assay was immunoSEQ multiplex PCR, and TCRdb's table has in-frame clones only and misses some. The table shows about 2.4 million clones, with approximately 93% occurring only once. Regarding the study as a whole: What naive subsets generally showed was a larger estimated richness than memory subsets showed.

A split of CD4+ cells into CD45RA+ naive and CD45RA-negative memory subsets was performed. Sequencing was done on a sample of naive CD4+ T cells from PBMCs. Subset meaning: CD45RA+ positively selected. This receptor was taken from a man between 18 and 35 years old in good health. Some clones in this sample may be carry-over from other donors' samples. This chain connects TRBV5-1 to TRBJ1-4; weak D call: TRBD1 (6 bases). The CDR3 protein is CASRTGTTNEKLFF. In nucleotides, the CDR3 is TGCGCCAGCCGAACAGGGACAACTAATGAAAAACTGTTTTTT.